Sequencing of this T cell receptor beta chain was carried out in a study of T cell responses to AZD1222 COVID-19 vaccine. Details on this clone: Antigen: not known.

Findings and limits, study-wide: Spike regions recognized by vaccine-associated CD4 TCRs spanned the protein, led by 160-218 and 743-854.

Germline values: CDR1 KGHDR, CDR2 SFDVKD. Trimming stripped 6 bases from V and 2 bases from J, with 12 bases between. The length of the CDR3 is 14 residues. The repertoire was sequenced with immunoSEQ multiplex PCR; TCRdb's copy has only in-frame clones and lacks some. The sample yields around 130,000 clones, approximately 93% seen once. V and J are TRBV24-1 and TRBJ1-2; D gene uncertain. The specimen comprised peripheral blood, sampled on day 0 of AZD1222 vaccination. The TCR was taken from an adult in good health. The CDR3 DNA reads TGTGCCACCAGTTCTTCAGGTATCAACTATGGCTACACCTTC. Translated: CATSSSGINYGYTF.